This TCR beta chain was captured in a study of multiple sclerosis patients with progressive multifocal leukoencephalopathy. The junction had 3 bases not matched to a gene; V was cut back by 3 bases and J by 6 bases. Germline V gene sequence: CDR1 GTSNPN, CDR2 SVGIG (reference sequence). There are 15 residues in the CDR3. Study-wide results and caveats: Whether JC virus or general immunocompromise explains the findings remained unclear.

Comments on this clone: Its cognate antigen is unknown.

Time point here: time of PML onset. Detection of JC virus DNA in cerebrospinal fluid confirmed PML diagnosed from clinical and MRI findings. The T3 samples were drawn when PML began. The assay was run at survey level. Method: immunoSEQ multiplex PCR; TCRdb's copy keeps in-frame clones and lacks some. Of some 31,000 clones in the sample, roughly 87% were seen once. The chain uses TRBV30 and TRBJ2-2, with 14 bases that match TRBD2. The sample was PBMCs, taken from a patient treated with natalizumab. The TCR was taken from a human donor with progressive multifocal leukoencephalopathy. This CDR3 is CAWRGTSGRSGELFF. For the CDR3, the DNA is TGTGCCTGGAGAGGGACTAGCGGGAGATCCGGGGAGCTGTTTTTT.